Below are 22 T cell receptor beta chains sequenced from a single sample in a study of blood T cell repertoires in COVID-19. This table comes from immunoSEQ multiplex PCR, and its TCRdb copy is limited to in-frame clones, with some not included. There are around 380,000 clones in the sample; 81% occur only once, and more than 0.85% lies in the top ten. Sequencing was performed on peripheral blood. Every receptor here comes from a human donor with acute or convalescent COVID-19. The donor label of this sample is uncertain.

This clone was counted between two and nine times. The chain links TRBV7-9 to TRBJ2-1; 7 bases are shared with TRBD2. This CDR3 is 19 amino acids long. V trimming: 4 bases; J trimming: 6 bases; junction bases outside the gene matches: 21. In germline, CDR1 is SEHNR, CDR2 FQNEAQ (reference sequence). CDR3 sequence reads: CASSWPLDGTIRDGNEQFF. CDR3 sequence (DNA): TGTGCCAGCAGCTGGCCTTTGGACGGGACTATACGCGATGGCAATGAGCAGTTCTTC.

This rearrangement joins TRBV9 to TRBJ1-2; 10 nucleotides match TRBD1. Trimming took 3 bases from V and 8 from J; bases not matched to a gene: 7. The CDR3 has 14 amino acids. Germline V CDR1 and CDR2: SGDLS, YYNGEE. In DNA, the CDR3 is TGTGCCAGCAGCGCGGTGGGACAGGGGAACGGCTACACCTTC. Translating it yields CASSAVGQGNGYTF.

The chain uses TRBV11-3 and TRBJ2-5; 11 nucleotides line up with TRBD2. Germline loops: CDR1 SGHNT, CDR2 YENEEA. V lost 5 bases, J lost 5 bases, and 10 bases stayed unmatched. The CDR3 is made up of 16 amino acids. DNA for the CDR3: TGTGCCAGCAGCCCGGGACTAGCGGTTGGTAGGGAGACCCAGTACTTC. Amino acids: CASSPGLAVGRETQYF.

This clone was recorded a few times. The genes are TRBV6-6 and TRBJ1-2, with 7 bases fitting TRBD1. CDR1 MNHNY and CDR2 SVGAGI come from the germline V gene (reference sequence). This CDR3 spans 13 amino acids. V gave up 8 bases and J gave up 9 bases; unmatched junction bases: 12. CDR3 loop: CASRSQGPPSYTF. CDR3 nucleotide sequence: TGTGCCAGCCGCTCACAGGGGCCACCGAGCTACACCTTC.

This clone was observed once. The same CDR3 also results from other DNA sequences found in this sample. The chain has TRBV14 and TRBJ1-2; D is undetermined. The CDR3 is made up of 13 amino acids. V lost 1 base and J 4 bases, leaving 7 bases between the germline ends. CDR1 and CDR2 (germline): SGHDN, FVKESK. In DNA, the CDR3 is TGTGCCAGCAGCCAAGTAGCAGCCTATGGCTACACCTTC. Translated: CASSQVAAYGYTF.

This chain uses TRBV13 with TRBJ1-5; D gene uncertain. This CDR3 is 14 amino acids long. Germline V lookup: CDR1 PRHDT, CDR2 FYEKMQ (reference sequence). The V end lost 5 bases, the J end lost 0 bases, and 8 bases lay between the germline ends. The DNA for the CDR3 is TGTGCCAGCAGCGCCGGACTTAGCAATCAGCCCCAGCATTTT. Translating it yields CASSAGLSNQPQHF.

The V and J genes are TRBV7-8 and TRBJ2-2; 9 nucleotides agree with TRBD1. J lost 6 bases, V lost 1 base, and 3 bases had no gene match. Germline V gives CDR1 SGHVS, CDR2 FQNEAQ. The CDR3 is made up of 15 amino acids. CDR3 loop: CASSLGTGAAGELFF. The CDR3 bases are TGTGCCAGCAGCTTAGGGACAGGGGCGGCCGGGGAGCTGTTTTTT. Looking up the rest from reference TRBV7-8 and TRBJ2-2 gives the full variable domain: GAGVSQSPRYKVAKRGQDVALRCDPISGHVSLFWYQQALGQGPEFLTYFQNEAQLDKSGLPSDRFFAERPEGSVSTLKIQRTQQEDSAVYLCASSLGTGAAGELFFGEGSRLTVL.

This clone was counted a few times. J is TRBJ1-6 and V is TRBV4-2; 7 nucleotides line up with TRBD1. J lost 0 bases, V lost 3 bases, and 11 bases had no gene match. CDR3 length: 19 residues. Germline V gene data show CDR1 as LGHNA and CDR2 as YNFKEQ. The CDR3 here is CASSQAPGQRSSYNSPLHF. For the CDR3, the DNA is TGTGCCAGCAGCCAGGCCCCGGGACAGCGAAGCTCCTATAATTCACCCCTCCACTTT.

This clone was detected only once. The V gene is TRBV21-1, the J gene TRBJ1-5; the table's D call of TRBD1 was not tested on the DNA. TRBV21-1 is listed as a pseudogene. The CDR3 totals 16 residues. Here the CDR3 DNA reads TGTGCCAGCAGCCTGTCCGGGACAGGGGACAATCAGCCCCAGCATTTT. It is translated as CASSLSGTGDNQPQHF.

The CDR3 DNA follows: TGTGCCAGCAGCCAAACAGGGATAGTAGCTGGGGCCAACGTCCTGACTTTC. Its translation is CASSQTGIVAGANVLTF. This chain links TRBV9 with TRBJ2-6; D may be TRBD1 (6 bases). The CDR3 runs to 17 residues. Looked up from germline, CDR1 is SGDLS and CDR2 is YYNGEE. V was clipped by 4 bases and J by 2 bases, with 16 bases between them. Together with reference TRBV9 and TRBJ2-6, the CDR3 gives the full variable domain: DSGVTQTPKHLITATGQRVTLRCSPRSGDLSVYWYQQSLDQGLQFLIQYYNGEERAKGNILERFSAQQFPDLHSELNLSSLELGDSALYFCASSQTGIVAGANVLTFGAGSRLTVL.

This clone was seen more than once but under ten times. The chain uses TRBV29-1 and TRBJ1-1; 9 nucleotides align to TRBD1. Germline values: CDR1 SQVTM, CDR2 ANQGSEA. This CDR3 region has 13 residues. J gave up 4 bases and V 7 bases, and 7 bases lay outside the gene matches. The CDR3 region is CSGEQGASTEAFF. CDR3 nucleotide sequence: TGCAGCGGGGAACAGGGGGCGAGCACTGAAGCTTTCTTT.

The chain recombines TRBV3-1 (or the pseudogene TRBV3-2) with TRBJ2-1; tentative D call: TRBD2 (6 bases). CDR1 is LGHDT, CDR2 YNNKEL, per germline (reference sequence). V was clipped by 2 bases and J by 8 bases, with 16 bases between them. The CDR3 sequence is 15 residues long. The CDR3: CASSQPGLKEDEQFF. CDR3 in DNA: TGTGCCAGCAGCCAACCCGGACTAAAGGAGGATGAGCAGTTCTTC.

The chain couples TRBV2 to TRBJ2-2, with a weak D call TRBD2 (6 bases). Deletions cut 6 bases from V and 1 base from J, with 9 bases between. The CDR3 runs to 14 residues. The germline CDR1 and CDR2 sequences are SNHLY and FYNNEI. The CDR3: CASRGSGNTGELFF. The CDR3 bases are TGTGCCAGCAGGGGTAGCGGGAACACCGGGGAGCTGTTTTTT. Using reference TRBV2 and TRBJ2-2 for the parts outside the CDR3, the full variable domain is EPEVTQTPSHQVTQMGQEVILRCVPISNHLYFYWYRQILGQKVEFLVSFYNNEISEKSEIFDDQFSVERPDGSNFTLKIRSTKLEDSAMYFCASRGSGNTGELFFGEGSRLTVL.

A few counts support this clone. This chain links TRBV5-1 with TRBJ1-1; perhaps TRBD1 as D (6 bases). Germline V gene lookup returns CDR1 SGHRS and CDR2 YFSETQ. CDR3 length: 15 residues. The germline V and J ends were trimmed by 4 bases and 4 bases, with 17 bases remaining between them. CDR3 in DNA: TGCGCCAGCAGCCTCACAGGGAGGGGGGCCACTGAAGCTTTCTTT. Its translation: CASSLTGRGATEAFF.

This clone was recorded a few times. This sequence joins TRBV30 and TRBJ1-2; TRBD1 matches at 7 bases. The germline V gene encodes CDR1 GTSNPN and CDR2 SVGIG (reference sequence). This CDR3 is built from 13 residues. After removal of 4 bases from V and 8 bases from J, the junction contained 10 bases not matched to a gene. DNA of the CDR3: TGTGCCTGGACCACAGGGGCCCCGAAAGGCTACACCTTC. It yields the protein CAWTTGAPKGYTF. The whole variable domain, remainder taken from reference TRBV30 and TRBJ1-2, is SQTIHQWPATLVQPVGSPLSLECTVEGTSNPNLYWYRQAAGRGLQLLFYSVGIGQISSEVPQNLSASRPQDRQFILSSKKLLLSDSGFYLCAWTTGAPKGYTFGSGTRLTVV.

The V call is TRBV5-1, the J call TRBJ2-7; 10 nucleotides match TRBD1. Germline values: CDR1 SGHRS, CDR2 YFSETQ. There are 15 residues in the CDR3. After removal of 0 bases from V and 6 bases from J, the junction contained 6 bases not matched to a gene. The CDR3 nucleotides are TGCGCCAGCAGCTTGGAGGGACAGGGGCCCTTCGAGCAGTACTTC. It specifies CASSLEGQGPFEQYF. The full variable domain, its missing parts supplied by reference TRBV5-1 and TRBJ2-7, is KAGVTQTPRYLIKTRGQQVTLSCSPISGHRSVSWYQQTPGQGLQFLFEYFSETQRNKGNFPGRFSGRQFSNSRSEMNVSTLELGDSALYLCASSLEGQGPFEQYFGPGTRLTVT.

CDR3 sequence (DNA): TGTGCCAGCAGCGTCCCCTGGGACACGGAGAACACCGGGGAGCTGTTTTTT. The encoded protein is CASSVPWDTENTGELFF. The chain couples TRBV2 to TRBJ2-2; tentatively, D is TRBD1 (6 bases). The CDR3 loop spans 17 amino acids. Per germline, CDR1 SNHLY and CDR2 FYNNEI. Trimming pared 6 bases from V and 1 base from J, leaving 18 bases between.

This clone appeared a few times. The gene calls are TRBV21-1 and TRBJ2-2; the table's D gene call, TRBD2, was not cross checked with the DNA. TRBV21-1 is assigned pseudogene status. The CDR3 is 16 residues long. The CDR3 region is CASLGGEADYGGELFF. The CDR3 DNA reads TGTGCCAGCCTAGGTGGGGAGGCCGACTATGGCGGGGAGCTGTTTTTT.

The V and J genes are TRBV10-3 and TRBJ2-3; 7 nucleotides match TRBD2. Germline V lookup: CDR1 ENHRY, CDR2 SYGVKD. The trim removed 5 bases at V and 5 bases at J, leaving 13 bases unmatched. This CDR3 spans 16 amino acids. CDR3 loop: CAISSGRGRGEDTQYF. CDR3 bases: TGTGCCATCAGTTCCGGCCGGGGACGGGGGGAAGATACGCAGTATTTT.

This chain uses TRBV18 with TRBJ1-2; 10 bases line up with TRBD1. Losses at the gene ends were 2 bases for V and 4 bases for J; bases not matched to a gene: 4. Per germline, CDR1 KGHSH and CDR2 LQKENI. The CDR3 runs to 15 residues. The CDR3 protein is CASSPDRGLSYGYTF. The CDR3 region has the DNA TGTGCCAGCTCACCAGACAGGGGGCTCAGCTATGGCTACACCTTC.

The J gene is TRBJ2-1, the V gene TRBV18, with TRBD1 as a possible D gene (5 bases). Looked up from germline, CDR1 is KGHSH and CDR2 is LQKENI. The CDR3 loop spans 13 amino acids. Trimming left V 4 bases short and J 4 bases short, with 8 bases between. CDR3 amino acids: CASSLDSYNEQFF. The DNA for the CDR3 is TGTGCCAGCTCACTAGACAGTTACAATGAGCAGTTCTTC.

V and J are TRBV2 and TRBJ1-4; no definite D call. V gave up 4 bases and J gave up 0 bases, with 6 bases separating them. Germline V CDR1 and CDR2: SNHLY, FYNNEI. The CDR3 runs 14 residues. CDR3 residues: CASSAIATNEKLFF. The CDR3 DNA reads TGTGCCAGCAGTGCTATTGCAACTAATGAAAAACTGTTTTTT.